This T cell receptor beta chain was retrieved from a study of T-cell reconstitution after alpha-beta-depleted transplantation in children. This clonotype occurred a few times. Its antigen is still unknown. The library targeted TCRbeta and was prepared with unique molecular identifiers. TCRdb used MiXCR to reprocess the PCR reads, holding one entry per CDR3 protein. The profile shows 500,000 to 750,000 distinct CDR3 sequences, roughly 13% of them singletons. This CDR3 has 16 residues. Germline assignment: CDR1 SGHNT and CDR2 YYREEE (reference sequence). V lost 6 bases and J 4 bases, leaving 20 bases between the germline ends. Findings of the study overall: Recipient T cells and thymic progenitors that survived gave rise to the high TCRbeta diversity observed at day 60 in some patients. At the one-year point after transplant, T-cell counts and TCRbeta diversity were found to come mostly from T cells that had been newly produced. Roughly two months post-transplant, alpha-beta T cells reportedly originated from several hundred graft clones that had expanded.

The input for sequencing was PBMCs, mostly from graft donor cells, taken 360 days after TCRalphabeta/CD19-depleted stem cell transplant. This chain uses TRBV5-4 with TRBJ2-1; a weak D match, TRBD1 (6 bases). This sequence was found in a male patient between 10 and 17 years old who had a stem cell transplant for acute myeloid leukemia, so the T cells may come from the graft donor. The CDR3 here is CASIGSSRTEYNEQFF. The CDR3, as DNA: TGTGCCAGCATCGGGTCTTCACGGACAGAATACAATGAGCAGTTCTTC. Complete variable domain (other parts from reference TRBV5-4 and TRBJ2-1): ETGVTQSPTHLIKTRGQQVTLRCSSQSGHNTVSWYQQALGQGPQFIFQYYREEENGRGNFPPRFSGLQFPNYSSELNVNALELDDSALYLCASIGSSRTEYNEQFFGPGTRLTVL.